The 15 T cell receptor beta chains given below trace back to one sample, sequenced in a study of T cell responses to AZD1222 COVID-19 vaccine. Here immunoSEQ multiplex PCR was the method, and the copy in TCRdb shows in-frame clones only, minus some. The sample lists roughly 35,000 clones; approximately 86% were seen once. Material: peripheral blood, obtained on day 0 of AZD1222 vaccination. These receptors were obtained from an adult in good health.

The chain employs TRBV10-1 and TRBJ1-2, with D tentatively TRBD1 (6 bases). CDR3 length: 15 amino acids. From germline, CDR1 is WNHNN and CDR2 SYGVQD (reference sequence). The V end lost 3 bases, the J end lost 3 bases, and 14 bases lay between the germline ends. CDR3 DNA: TGCGCCAGCAGTGAAGGAAGGGGGGCTGACTATGGCTACACCTTC. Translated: CASSEGRGADYGYTF.

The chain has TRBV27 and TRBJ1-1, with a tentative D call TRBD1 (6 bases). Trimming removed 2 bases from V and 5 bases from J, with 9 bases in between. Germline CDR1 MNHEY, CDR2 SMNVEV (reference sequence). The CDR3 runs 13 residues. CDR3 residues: CASSLRGQTEAFF. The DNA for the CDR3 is TGTGCCAGCAGTTTACGGGGGCAGACTGAAGCTTTCTTT.

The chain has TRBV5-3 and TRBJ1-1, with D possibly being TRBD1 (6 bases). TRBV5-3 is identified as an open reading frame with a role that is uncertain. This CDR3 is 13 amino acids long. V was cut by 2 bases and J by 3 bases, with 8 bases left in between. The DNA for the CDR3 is TGTGCCAGAAGCTTAGGGGGGGACACTGAAGCTTTCTTT. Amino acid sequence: CARSLGGDTEAFF.

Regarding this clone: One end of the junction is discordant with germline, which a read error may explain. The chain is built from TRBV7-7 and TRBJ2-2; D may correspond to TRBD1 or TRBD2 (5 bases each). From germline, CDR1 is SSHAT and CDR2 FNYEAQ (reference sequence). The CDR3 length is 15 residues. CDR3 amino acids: CASSLGLAGTGELFF. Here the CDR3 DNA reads TGTGCTAGCAGCTTGGGCCTAGCAGGGACCGGGGAGCTGTTTTTT.

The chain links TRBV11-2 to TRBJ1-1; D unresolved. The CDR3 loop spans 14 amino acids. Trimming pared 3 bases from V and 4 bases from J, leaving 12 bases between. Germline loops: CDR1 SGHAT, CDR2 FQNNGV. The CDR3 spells CASSLLLGGTEAFF. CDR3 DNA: TGTGCCAGCAGCTTGCTACTGGGTGGCACTGAAGCTTTCTTT.

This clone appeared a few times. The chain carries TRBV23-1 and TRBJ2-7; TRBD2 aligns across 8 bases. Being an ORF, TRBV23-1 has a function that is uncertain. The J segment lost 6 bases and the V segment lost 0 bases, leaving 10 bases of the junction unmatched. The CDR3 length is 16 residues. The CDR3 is CASSQSQASGHLEQYF. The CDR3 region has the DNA TGCGCCAGCAGTCAATCGCAGGCTAGCGGGCATCTCGAGCAGTACTTC.

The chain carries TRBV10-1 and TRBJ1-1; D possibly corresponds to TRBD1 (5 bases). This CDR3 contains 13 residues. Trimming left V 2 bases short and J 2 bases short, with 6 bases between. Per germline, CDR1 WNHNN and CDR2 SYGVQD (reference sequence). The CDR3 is CASSEDSNTEAFF. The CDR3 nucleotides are TGCGCCAGCAGTGAGGACAGTAACACTGAAGCTTTCTTT.

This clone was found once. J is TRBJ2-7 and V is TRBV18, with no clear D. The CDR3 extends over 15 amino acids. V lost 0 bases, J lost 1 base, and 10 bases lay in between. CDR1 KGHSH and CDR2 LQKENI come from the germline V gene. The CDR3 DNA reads TGTGCCAGCTCACCACCGTCCCGTGGGTCCTACGAGCAGTACTTC. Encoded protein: CASSPPSRGSYEQYF.

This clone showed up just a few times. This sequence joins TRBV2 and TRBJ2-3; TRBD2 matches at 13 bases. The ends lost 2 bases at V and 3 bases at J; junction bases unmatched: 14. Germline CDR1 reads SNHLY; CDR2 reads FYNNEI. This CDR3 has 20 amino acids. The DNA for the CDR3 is TGTGCCAGCAGTGAATTTTGGACAGCCGGGACTAGCGGGGTGACAGATACGCAGTATTTT. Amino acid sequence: CASSEFWTAGTSGVTDTQYF.

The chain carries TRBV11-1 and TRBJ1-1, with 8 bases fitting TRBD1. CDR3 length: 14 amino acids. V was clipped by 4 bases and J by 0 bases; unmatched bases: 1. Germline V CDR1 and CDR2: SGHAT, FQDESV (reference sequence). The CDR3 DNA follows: TGTGCCAGCAGCTCGGACAGGGTGAACACTGAAGCTTTCTTT. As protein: CASSSDRVNTEAFF.

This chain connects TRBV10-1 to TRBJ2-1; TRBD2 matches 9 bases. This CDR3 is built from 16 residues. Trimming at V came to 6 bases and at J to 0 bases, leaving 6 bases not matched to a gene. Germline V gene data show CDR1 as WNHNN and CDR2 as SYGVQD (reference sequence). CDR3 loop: CASSPRTSASYNEQFF. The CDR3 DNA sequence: TGCGCCAGCAGCCCGCGGACTAGCGCCTCCTACAATGAGCAGTTCTTC.

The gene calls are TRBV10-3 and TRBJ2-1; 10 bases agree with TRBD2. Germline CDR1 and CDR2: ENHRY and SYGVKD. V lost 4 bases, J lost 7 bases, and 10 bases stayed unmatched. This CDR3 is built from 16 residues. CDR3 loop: CAISGIEEREGNEQFF. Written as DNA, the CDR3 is TGTGCCATCAGTGGAATAGAGGAGCGGGAGGGAAATGAGCAGTTCTTC.

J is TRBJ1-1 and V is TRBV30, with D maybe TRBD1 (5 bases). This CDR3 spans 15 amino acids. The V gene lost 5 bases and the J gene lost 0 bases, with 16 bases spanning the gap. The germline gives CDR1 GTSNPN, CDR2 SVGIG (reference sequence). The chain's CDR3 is CAWSPGFGLNTEAFF. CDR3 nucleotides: TGTGCCTGGTCCCCAGGGTTCGGGCTGAACACTGAAGCTTTCTTT.

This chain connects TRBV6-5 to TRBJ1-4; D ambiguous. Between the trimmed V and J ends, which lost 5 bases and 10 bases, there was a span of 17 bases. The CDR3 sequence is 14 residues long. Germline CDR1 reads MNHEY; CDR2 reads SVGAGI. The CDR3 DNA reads TGTGCCAGCAGTCACGACAAGTCACGGCCAAAACTGTTTTTT. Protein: CASSHDKSRPKLFF.

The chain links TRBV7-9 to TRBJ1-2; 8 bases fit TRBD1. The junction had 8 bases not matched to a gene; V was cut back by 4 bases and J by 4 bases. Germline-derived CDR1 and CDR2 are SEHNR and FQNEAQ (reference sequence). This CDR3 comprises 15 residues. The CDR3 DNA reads TGTGCCAGCAGCTCAGCCGGGACAGGCCTCTATGGCTACACCTTC. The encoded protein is CASSSAGTGLYGYTF.